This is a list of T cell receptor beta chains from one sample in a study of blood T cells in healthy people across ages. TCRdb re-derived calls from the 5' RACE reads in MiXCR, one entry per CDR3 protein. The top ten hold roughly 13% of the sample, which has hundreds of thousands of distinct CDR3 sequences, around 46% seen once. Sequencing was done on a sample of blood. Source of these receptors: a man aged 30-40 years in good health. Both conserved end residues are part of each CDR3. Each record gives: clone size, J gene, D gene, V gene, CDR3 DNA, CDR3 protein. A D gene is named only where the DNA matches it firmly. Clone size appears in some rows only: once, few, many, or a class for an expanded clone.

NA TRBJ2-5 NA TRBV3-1 TGTGCCAGCAGCCAAGGCACTAGTGGTGCGGAGACCCAGTACTTC CASSQGTSGAETQYF
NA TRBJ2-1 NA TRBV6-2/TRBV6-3 TGTGCCAGCAGTCCCTCCGGGACACCCGGCTACAATGAGCAGTTCTTC CASSPSGTPGYNEQFF
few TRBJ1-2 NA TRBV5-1 TGCGCCAGCAGCTTGGGACAAGAAGATGGCTACACCTTC CASSLGQEDGYTF
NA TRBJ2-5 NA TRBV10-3 TGTGCCATCAGTGAGTCAGGGGCTATAGGAGAGACCCAGTACTTC CAISESGAIGETQYF
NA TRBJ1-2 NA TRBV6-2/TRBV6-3 TGTGCCAGCAGTCTGTTTGCAGGGACCTATGGCTACACCTTC CASSLFAGTYGYTF
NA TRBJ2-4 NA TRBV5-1 TGCGCCAGCAGCGGTCTCGAGAGTAGCAAAAACATTCAGTACTTC CASSGLESSKNIQYF
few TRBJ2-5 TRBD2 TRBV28 TGTGCCAGCAGTTTAAGCGGGGCAGAGACCCAGTACTTC CASSLSGAETQYF
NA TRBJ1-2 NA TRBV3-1 TGTGCCAGCAGCTACGGGGCCCCCGGTGGCTACACCTTC CASSYGAPGGYTF
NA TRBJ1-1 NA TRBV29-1 TGCAGCGTTATCGGAGGGAACACTGAAGCTTTCTTT CSVIGGNTEAFF
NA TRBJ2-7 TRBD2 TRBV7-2 TGTGCCAGCAGCTTACTGCCTAGCGGGGGAGATATCATCTACGAGCAGTACTTC CASSLLPSGGDIIYEQYF
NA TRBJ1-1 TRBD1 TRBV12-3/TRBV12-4 TGTGCCAGCAGGGCCGGGACAGGGGCAAACACTGAAGCTTTCTTT CASRAGTGANTEAFF
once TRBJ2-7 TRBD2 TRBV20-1 TGCAGTGCTAGAGCAAAACTAGCGGGATACGAGCAGTACTTC CSARAKLAGYEQYF
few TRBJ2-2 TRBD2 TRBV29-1 TGCAGCGTTGGCGGGGGTTCGGACACCGGGGAGCTGTTTTTT CSVGGGSDTGELFF
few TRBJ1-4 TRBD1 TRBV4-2 TGTGCCAGCAGCATCCGTCCCGACAGGGGGAATGAAAAACTGTTTTTT CASSIRPDRGNEKLFF
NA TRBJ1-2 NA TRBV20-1 TGCAGTGCTACTGGGACGACCTATGGCTACACCTTC CSATGTTYGYTF
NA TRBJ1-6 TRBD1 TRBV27 TGTGCCAGCAGTGACAGGGGCGTCGGAAATTCACCCCTCCACTTT CASSDRGVGNSPLHF
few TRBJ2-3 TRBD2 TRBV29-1 TGCAGCGGCGCCGTAGCGGGTGATACGCAGTATTTT CSGAVAGDTQYF
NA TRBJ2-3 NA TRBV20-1 TGCAGTGCTAGAGACCAACAAGCCGTCGCGCAGCGCCCCTTAGCAGATACGCAGTATTTT CSARDQQAVAQRPLADTQYF
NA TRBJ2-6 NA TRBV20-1 TGCAGTGCTAGTGGCGGGGGACACTCTGGGGCCAACGTCCTGACTTTC CSASGGGHSGANVLTF
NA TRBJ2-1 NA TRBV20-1 TGCAGTCGTAATAGGGGCAATGAGCAGTTCTTC CSRNRGNEQFF
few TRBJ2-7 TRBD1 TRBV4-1 TGCGCCAGCAGCCAAAGGGGACAGGGAACCTACGAGCAGTACTTC CASSQRGQGTYEQYF
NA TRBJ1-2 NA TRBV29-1 TGCAGCGTTGGGTTCGGGTATCGTGGCTACACCTTC CSVGFGYRGYTF
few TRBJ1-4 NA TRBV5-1 TGCGCCAGCAGCTCCCCCGGGGAAAATGAAAAACTGTTTTTT CASSSPGENEKLFF
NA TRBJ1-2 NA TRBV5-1 TGCGCCAGCAGCTTGGATTCCACCAGTGGTGGCTACACCTTC CASSLDSTSGGYTF
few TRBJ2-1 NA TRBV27 TGTGCCAGCAGTCTAGGGGGGGGGCAGTTCTTC CASSLGGGQFF
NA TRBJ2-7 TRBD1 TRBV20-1 TGCAGAGGACAGGGAGACTACGAGCAGAACTTC CRGQGDYEQNF
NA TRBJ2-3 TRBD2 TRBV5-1 TGCGCCAGCAGCTTGTTACTAGCGGGGGGGCCGGATACGCAGTATTTT CASSLLLAGGPDTQYF
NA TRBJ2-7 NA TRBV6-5 TGTGCCAGCAGTTACGGGATCGGCAGGGTTGTCCACGAGCAGTACTTC CASSYGIGRVVHEQYF
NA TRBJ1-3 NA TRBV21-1 TGTGCCAGCAGCTTATTCGGGGACAGGAGACTAAACACCATATATTTT CASSLFGDRRLNTIYF
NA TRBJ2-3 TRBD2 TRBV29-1 TGCAGCGTTGTTAGCGGGGACACAGATACGCAGTATTTT CSVVSGDTDTQYF
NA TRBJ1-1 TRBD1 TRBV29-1 TGCAGCGCTGGCCCGGGACTCGGACAGGGGGAAGCTTTCTTT CSAGPGLGQGEAFF
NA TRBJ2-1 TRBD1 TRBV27 TGTGCCAGCAGTTTATCCGGGACAGGGCACGGGAATGAGCAGTTCTTC CASSLSGTGHGNEQFF
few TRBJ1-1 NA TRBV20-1 TGCAGTGCTAGAGGACAGCTCGCCGGCCTGTGGGAAGCTTTCTTT CSARGQLAGLWEAFF
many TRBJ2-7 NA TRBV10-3 TGTGCCATCAGTGGGGGGCTGAGCGACGAGCAGTACTTC CAISGGLSDEQYF
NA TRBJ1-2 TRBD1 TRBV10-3 TGTGCCATCAGTGAGAAAGCAGGGACAGGGGGAAATGACTACACCTTC CAISEKAGTGGNDYTF
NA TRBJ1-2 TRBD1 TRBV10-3 TGTGCCATCAGTCGGGATGCCGGGACAGCCTATGGCTACACCTTC CAISRDAGTAYGYTF
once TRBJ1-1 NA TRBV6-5 TGTGCCAGCACACAGGACGGTAACACTGAAGCTTTCTTT CASTQDGNTEAFF
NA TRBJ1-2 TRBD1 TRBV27 TGTGCCAGCATCGGACAGGGAAGGGGCTACACCTTC CASIGQGRGYTF
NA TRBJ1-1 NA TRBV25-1 TGTGCCAGCAGTGAATCGGGGGTGAACACTGAAGCTTTCTTT CASSESGVNTEAFF
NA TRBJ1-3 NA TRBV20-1 TGCAGTGCTGAACAGGGAACCGGAAACACCATATATTTT CSAEQGTGNTIYF
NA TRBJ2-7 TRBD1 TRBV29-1 TGCAGCGTTGAAGTATCTTTATTAGGGACAGGAAGCTCCTACGAGCAGTACTTC CSVEVSLLGTGSSYEQYF